This T cell receptor (beta chain) originates from a study of response to subunit inactivated influenza vaccine. General observations from the study: Authors proposed each seasonal influenza vaccination draws in few new T cells.

One entry per CDR3 protein, called by TCRdb with MiXCR from the RT-PCR reads. Found here are more than 700,000 distinct CDR3 sequences, approximately 22% of them singletons; the top ten hold 10%. The germline CDR1 and CDR2 sequences are SGHAT and FQDESV (reference sequence). With V trimmed by 3 bases and J by 3 bases, 4 bases remained unmatched. The CDR3 runs to 14 residues. Note on this clonotype: Its antigen is not identified.

This TCR derives from a man aged 50 to 59 who received an inactivated influenza vaccine. The rearrangement uses TRBV11-1 and TRBJ2-7; 8 nucleotides align to TRBD1. Sequenced here: PBMCs from blood, sampled around 5 days after vaccination. CDR3 residues: CASSFYGQGYEQYF. In DNA, the CDR3 is TGTGCCAGCAGCTTCTATGGACAGGGCTACGAGCAGTACTTC.